The rows below give T cell receptor beta chains drawn from one sample of a study of CD4 and CD8 cells across lung adenocarcinoma regions. A single record per CDR3 protein comes from TCRdb applying MiXCR to the PCR reads. The sample carries some 10,000 distinct CDR3 sequences, 40% to 60% recorded once. Material: CD8+ T cells from the margin of a lung tumor. These receptor sequences come from a male donor with lung adenocarcinoma. The CD4 and CD8 labels of this study may be unreliable. Both conserved end residues are part of each CDR3. D genes are given only for firm matches. Not every row has a clone size; where given, it reads once, few, many or a size class.

d_call: NA; v_call: TRBV6-1; clone_size: NA; j_call: TRBJ2-1; cdr3_nt: TGTGCCAGCAACATAGAGACTGGGGGCAAAGATGCGCAGTTCTTT; cdr3_aa: CASNIETGGKDAQFF
d_call: TRBD2; v_call: TRBV6-5; clone_size: NA; j_call: TRBJ2-2; cdr3_nt: TGTGCCAGCAGTTTCGGACTAGAGGTTTCCGGGGAGCTGTTTTTT; cdr3_aa: CASSFGLEVSGELFF
d_call: NA; v_call: TRBV7-2; clone_size: NA; j_call: TRBJ2-3; cdr3_nt: TGTGCCGGCAGCTTAGTGGGGGATACGCAGTATTTT; cdr3_aa: CAGSLVGDTQYF
d_call: TRBD1; v_call: TRBV2; clone_size: NA; j_call: TRBJ2-5; cdr3_nt: TGTGCCAGCAGCGAGACAGGGTCCCAAGAGACCCAGTACTTC; cdr3_aa: CASSETGSQETQYF
d_call: NA; v_call: TRBV12-3/TRBV12-4; clone_size: medium-sized; j_call: TRBJ2-1; cdr3_nt: TGTGCCAGCAGTCTACTACATGAGCAGTTCTTC; cdr3_aa: CASSLLHEQFF
d_call: NA; v_call: TRBV10-3; clone_size: NA; j_call: TRBJ2-5; cdr3_nt: TGTGCGGGGAGCGGAGCGGGTGACCAAGACACCCAGTACTTC; cdr3_aa: CAGSGAGDQDTQYF
d_call: NA; v_call: TRBV7-2; clone_size: medium-sized; j_call: TRBJ2-1; cdr3_nt: TGTGCCAGCAGCTTAGAGGCAAGGGGTTGGAATGAGCAGTTCTTC; cdr3_aa: CASSLEARGWNEQFF
d_call: NA; v_call: TRBV12-3/TRBV12-4; clone_size: few; j_call: TRBJ2-5; cdr3_nt: TGTGCCAGCAGGGGAACCGTTGGGACCCAGTACTTC; cdr3_aa: CASRGTVGTQYF
d_call: NA; v_call: TRBV7-6; clone_size: medium-sized; j_call: TRBJ2-1; cdr3_nt: TGTGCCAGCAGCTTAGTAGGTCCAGGGGTCCCTTACTACAATGAGCAGTTCTTC; cdr3_aa: CASSLVGPGVPYYNEQFF
d_call: NA; v_call: TRBV30; clone_size: NA; j_call: TRBJ2-1; cdr3_nt: TGTGCCTGGAGTAAAAACAATGAGCAGTTCTTC; cdr3_aa: CAWSKNNEQFF
d_call: NA; v_call: TRBV6-5; clone_size: medium-sized; j_call: TRBJ2-1; cdr3_nt: TGTGCCAGCTCGACAGTACTGAACAATGAGCAGTTCTTC; cdr3_aa: CASSTVLNNEQFF
d_call: NA; v_call: TRBV10-1; clone_size: medium-sized; j_call: TRBJ2-7; cdr3_nt: TGCGCCAGCAGTCCCCGGGACCGACCCTACGAGCAGTACTTC; cdr3_aa: CASSPRDRPYEQYF
d_call: NA; v_call: TRBV12-3/TRBV12-4; clone_size: NA; j_call: TRBJ2-1; cdr3_nt: TGTGCCAGCAGTGATGCGGGCAGGATAAACAATGAGCAGTTCTTC; cdr3_aa: CASSDAGRINNEQFF
d_call: NA; v_call: TRBV27; clone_size: NA; j_call: TRBJ1-2; cdr3_nt: TGTGCCAGCAGTTCCTCCCAGATGAAGGGGTTAAACTATGGCTACACCTTC; cdr3_aa: CASSSSQMKGLNYGYTF
d_call: NA; v_call: TRBV27; clone_size: medium-sized; j_call: TRBJ2-7; cdr3_nt: TGTGCCAGCAGGTTGGCCCGGGACAAGTACTACGAGCAGTACTTC; cdr3_aa: CASRLARDKYYEQYF
d_call: NA; v_call: TRBV10-3; clone_size: few; j_call: TRBJ2-3; cdr3_nt: TGTGCCATCAACAAGGGCACGGACACAGATACGCAGTATTTT; cdr3_aa: CAINKGTDTDTQYF
d_call: NA; v_call: TRBV6-1; clone_size: once; j_call: TRBJ2-1; cdr3_nt: TGTGCCAGCAGTCCTGGCACCGATGAGCAGTTCTTC; cdr3_aa: CASSPGTDEQFF
d_call: NA; v_call: TRBV5-1; clone_size: few; j_call: TRBJ1-6; cdr3_nt: TGCGCCAGCAGCTTGGAGGGATTCGCGAATTCACCCCTCCACTTT; cdr3_aa: CASSLEGFANSPLHF
d_call: TRBD1; v_call: TRBV6-5; clone_size: many; j_call: TRBJ2-3; cdr3_nt: TGTGCCAGCAGTTACGGGACAGAGGGCACAGATACGCAGTATTTT; cdr3_aa: CASSYGTEGTDTQYF
d_call: NA; v_call: TRBV10-2; clone_size: few; j_call: TRBJ2-7; cdr3_nt: TGCGCCAGCAGTGGGGGGAACACGTTGGGCTACGAGCAGTACTTC; cdr3_aa: CASSGGNTLGYEQYF
d_call: NA; v_call: TRBV6-1; clone_size: many; j_call: TRBJ1-6; cdr3_nt: TGTGCCAGCAGTGAAATGGCCTTTGGGGGGGGTTCACCCCTCCACTTT; cdr3_aa: CASSEMAFGGGSPLHF
d_call: NA; v_call: TRBV12-3/TRBV12-4; clone_size: many; j_call: TRBJ2-1; cdr3_nt: TGTGCCAGCAGTCCGGAGGGGGTCTATGAGCAGTTCTTC; cdr3_aa: CASSPEGVYEQFF
d_call: NA; v_call: TRBV6-1; clone_size: NA; j_call: TRBJ2-3; cdr3_nt: TGTGCGGGGAGTGGGGGCCAGGGCCAAGATACCCAGTATTTT; cdr3_aa: CAGSGGQGQDTQYF
d_call: NA; v_call: TRBV6-1; clone_size: few; j_call: TRBJ1-2; cdr3_nt: TGTGCCAGCAGGGAGACGTTCTTC; cdr3_aa: CASRETFF
d_call: NA; v_call: TRBV6-1; clone_size: NA; j_call: TRBJ2-3; cdr3_nt: TGTGCCAGCATGGGCGGGGATACAGATACGCAGTATTTT; cdr3_aa: CASMGGDTDTQYF
d_call: NA; v_call: TRBV6-1; clone_size: NA; j_call: TRBJ2-3; cdr3_nt: TGTGCCAGCAGTGAACAGAACACAGATACGCAGTATTTT; cdr3_aa: CASSEQNTDTQYF
d_call: NA; v_call: TRBV10-3; clone_size: NA; j_call: TRBJ2-1; cdr3_nt: TGTGCCATCAGTTTCTCGGGAGTCCCCCACGAGCAGTTCTTC; cdr3_aa: CAISFSGVPHEQFF
d_call: NA; v_call: TRBV12-3/TRBV12-4; clone_size: NA; j_call: TRBJ2-1; cdr3_nt: TGTGCCAGCAGCCCCGCGGAATACAATGAGCAGTTCTTC; cdr3_aa: CASSPAEYNEQFF
d_call: NA; v_call: TRBV20-1; clone_size: NA; j_call: TRBJ2-3; cdr3_nt: TGCAGTGCTAGAGATCGAGGGGTAGCGGAAACTACGCAGTATTTT; cdr3_aa: CSARDRGVAETTQYF
d_call: TRBD2; v_call: TRBV6-1; clone_size: NA; j_call: TRBJ2-6; cdr3_nt: TGTGCCAGCGACATAGAGGCTAGCGGGACCGATGAGCAGTATTTC; cdr3_aa: CASDIEASGTDEQYF
d_call: TRBD1; v_call: TRBV6-1; clone_size: many; j_call: TRBJ1-1; cdr3_nt: TGTGCCAGCAGTAGGGACAGCCGGAACACTGAAGCTTTCTTT; cdr3_aa: CASSRDSRNTEAFF
d_call: TRBD2; v_call: TRBV6-1; clone_size: NA; j_call: TRBJ2-2; cdr3_nt: TGTGCCAGCAACATAGAGACTAGCAGGAACGGTGAGCTGTTTTTT; cdr3_aa: CASNIETSRNGELFF
d_call: NA; v_call: TRBV20-1; clone_size: NA; j_call: TRBJ2-3; cdr3_nt: TGCAGTGCTAGGGAGCTGTCCCTCAAAGATACGCAGTATTTT; cdr3_aa: CSARELSLKDTQYF
d_call: NA; v_call: TRBV6-4; clone_size: NA; j_call: TRBJ2-1; cdr3_nt: TGTGCCAGCAGTCCTTTAGCGGACTCCTACAATGAGCAGTTCTTC; cdr3_aa: CASSPLADSYNEQFF
d_call: TRBD2; v_call: TRBV6-5; clone_size: NA; j_call: TRBJ2-7; cdr3_nt: TGTGCCAGCAGTTACGATCCGGCGGGAGGATCAGATACGCAGTACTTC; cdr3_aa: CASSYDPAGGSDTQYF
d_call: NA; v_call: TRBV10-1; clone_size: NA; j_call: TRBJ2-3; cdr3_nt: TGCGCCAGCAGTGGGGAGTGTGGCACAGAGACGCAGTATTTT; cdr3_aa: CASSGECGTETQYF
d_call: NA; v_call: TRBV7-2; clone_size: few; j_call: TRBJ2-1; cdr3_nt: TGTGCCAGCAGCTTAGTATCGACGGCGAAGTGGCAGTTCTTC; cdr3_aa: CASSLVSTAKWQFF
d_call: NA; v_call: TRBV27; clone_size: many; j_call: TRBJ2-2; cdr3_nt: TGTGCCAGCAGTTTATCGTCATCGGGGACCGGGGAGCTGTTTTTT; cdr3_aa: CASSLSSSGTGELFF
d_call: NA; v_call: TRBV30; clone_size: few; j_call: TRBJ2-7; cdr3_nt: TGTGCCTGGAGTCCCGAAGATAGGCCCACTATTTTTCACGAGCAGTACTTC; cdr3_aa: CAWSPEDRPTIFHEQYF
d_call: TRBD1; v_call: TRBV27; clone_size: many; j_call: TRBJ1-2; cdr3_nt: TGTGCCAGCAGTTTAACCACGTTCACCCCAAGACAGGGGGTAATCTATGGCTACACCTTC; cdr3_aa: CASSLTTFTPRQGVIYGYTF
d_call: NA; v_call: TRBV7-9; clone_size: NA; j_call: TRBJ1-2; cdr3_nt: TGTGCCAGCAGCTTACTCACGGGAGGACACTATGGCTACACCTTC; cdr3_aa: CASSLLTGGHYGYTF
d_call: TRBD2; v_call: TRBV6-2/TRBV6-3; clone_size: NA; j_call: TRBJ2-1; cdr3_nt: TGTGCCAGCAGCCCCGCGGGGGGTCCCTACAATGAGCAGTTCTTC; cdr3_aa: CASSPAGGPYNEQFF
d_call: NA; v_call: TRBV6-1; clone_size: NA; j_call: TRBJ1-4; cdr3_nt: TGTGCCAGCAGTGATATGGCGTTAAGGGGTGAAAAACTGTTTTTT; cdr3_aa: CASSDMALRGEKLFF
d_call: TRBD1; v_call: TRBV10-1; clone_size: NA; j_call: TRBJ2-3; cdr3_nt: TGCGCCAGCAGTACATCCCAGGACAGGTACAATAAGCAGTATTTT; cdr3_aa: CASSTSQDRYNKQYF
d_call: NA; v_call: TRBV27; clone_size: NA; j_call: TRBJ2-3; cdr3_nt: TGTGCCAGCAGTTTGAATTCGGGGACGGGGGGCAAAAATATGCAGTATTTC; cdr3_aa: CASSLNSGTGGKNMQYF
d_call: TRBD2; v_call: TRBV5-4; clone_size: NA; j_call: TRBJ2-1; cdr3_nt: TGTGCCAGCAGCTACGGGGGAGGCGGGGGGGCCGTGCAGTTCTTC; cdr3_aa: CASSYGGGGGAVQFF
d_call: NA; v_call: TRBV11-2; clone_size: NA; j_call: TRBJ2-1; cdr3_nt: TGTGCCAGCAGCTTAGGGGTCGGCAGCTACAATGAGCAGTTCTTC; cdr3_aa: CASSLGVGSYNEQFF
d_call: TRBD1; v_call: TRBV10-2; clone_size: NA; j_call: TRBJ2-3; cdr3_nt: TGCGCCAGCAGTGAGAGGAAATTGGGCAGGGGGCAAGATACCCAGTATTTC; cdr3_aa: CASSERKLGRGQDTQYF
d_call: NA; v_call: TRBV12-3/TRBV12-4; clone_size: many; j_call: TRBJ2-1; cdr3_nt: TGTGCCAGCAGTTTATTGGCGGGTCCCTACAATGAGCAGTTCTTC; cdr3_aa: CASSLLAGPYNEQFF
d_call: NA; v_call: TRBV7-6; clone_size: NA; j_call: TRBJ2-2; cdr3_nt: TGTGCCAGCAGCCCGCTAGATGTAGGGGCAGAGCTGTTTTTT; cdr3_aa: CASSPLDVGAELFF